Shown below are 6 T cell receptor beta chains from a single sample sequenced in a study of blood T cell repertoires in COVID-19. The repertoire was sequenced with immunoSEQ multiplex PCR; TCRdb's copy has only in-frame clones and lacks some. The table records 180,000 or so clones, approximately 78% of them present only once. Sequencing was carried out using peripheral blood. The receptor source for this set is a woman older than 75 with active or convalescent COVID-19.

The chain uses TRBV18 and TRBJ2-7; D may be TRBD1 (5 bases). The CDR3 contains 14 residues. The V gene lost 1 base and the J gene lost 6 bases, with 13 bases spanning the gap. The germline V gene has CDR1 KGHSH and CDR2 LQKENI. CDR3: CASSPRQGLGEQYF. CDR3 in DNA: TGTGCCAGCTCACCACGGCAGGGCCTAGGCGAGCAGTACTTC.

This CDR3 reads CASSTPGETDTQYF. CDR3 coding DNA: TGTGCCAGCAGCACACCGGGAGAAACAGATACGCAGTATTTT. This chain uses TRBV3-1 (or the pseudogene TRBV3-2) with TRBJ2-3; D perhaps matches TRBD2 (6 bases). The CDR3 has 14 residues. The V gene's germline CDR1 is LGHDT and CDR2 YNNKEL (reference sequence). V dropped 5 bases and J dropped 3 bases, with 12 bases sitting between them.

J is TRBJ2-2 and V is TRBV10-3, with 10 bases lining up with TRBD1. The V gene end was trimmed by 3 bases and the J gene end by 5 bases; junction bases not matched to a gene: 6. The CDR3 runs 16 residues. Germline assignment: CDR1 ENHRY and CDR2 SYGVKD. For the CDR3, the DNA is TGTGCCATCAGTGATTTGACAGGGGGCTATACCGGGGAGCTGTTTTTT. This translates into CAISDLTGGYTGELFF.

J is TRBJ2-5 and V is TRBV12-3 or TRBV12-4; D unresolved. This CDR3 is 12 amino acids long. Trimming took off 0 bases at V and 4 bases at J, with 3 bases between the two ends. The chain's CDR3 is CASSLARETQYF. The DNA for the CDR3 is TGTGCCAGCAGTTTAGCGCGAGAGACCCAGTACTTC.

The chain carries TRBV4-2 and TRBJ2-1; 11 nucleotides align to TRBD2. CDR1 and CDR2 from the germline V gene are LGHNA and YNFKEQ. The length of the CDR3 is 17 residues. J gave up 2 bases and V 4 bases, and 7 bases lay outside the gene matches. The chain's CDR3 is CASSPTLAGGTYNEQFF. DNA for the CDR3: TGTGCCAGCAGCCCCACTTTAGCGGGGGGGACCTACAATGAGCAGTTCTTC.

The chain links TRBV7-2 to TRBJ2-7; tentative D call: TRBD1 (6 bases). Germline CDR1 and CDR2: SGHTA and FQGNSA. V was pared by 4 bases and J by 6 bases, with 13 bases between. The CDR3 is 13 amino acids. In DNA form, the CDR3 reads TGTGCCAGCAGCTCCCACAGGGATTCCGAGCAGTACTTC. It specifies CASSSHRDSEQYF. The variable domain in full, completed from reference TRBV7-2 and TRBJ2-7, reads GAGVSQSPSNKVTEKGKDVELRCDPISGHTALYWYRQSLGQGLEFLIYFQGNSAPDKSGLPSDRFSAERTGGSVSTLTIQRTQQEDSAVYLCASSSHRDSEQYFGPGTRLTVT.